The sequence of this TCR beta chain was determined in a study of pediatric ulcerative colitis. The CDR3 extends over 20 amino acids. V lost 4 bases to trimming and J lost 3 bases; unmatched junction nucleotides: 19. The germline V gene encodes CDR1 MNHNS and CDR2 SASEGT. TCRdb keeps only in-frame clones here, not all; method: immunoSEQ multiplex PCR. This sample carries tens of thousands of clones, around 78% of them seen once, and the ten largest clones take roughly 0.7%. Rectal tissue came from one to two pinch biopsies taken at colonoscopy. The chain recombines TRBV6-1 with TRBJ2-1; 9 nucleotides align to TRBD2. The TCR sequence derives from a boy aged 5-17 years with moderate ulcerative colitis. The sequenced sample was gut tissue. The CDR3 DNA reads as TGTGCCAGCAGTGGTAACAGCGGGAGGTCTTCCCTCTACTACTACAATGAGCAGTTCTTC. Translating it yields CASSGNSGRSSLYYYNEQFF.